Listed below are T cell receptor beta chains from one sample, sequenced in a study of T cell changes during pregnancy in multiple sclerosis. The protocol was immunoSEQ multiplex PCR, while the TCRdb copy is restricted to in-frame clones and leaves out a portion. Here the sample spans 35,000 to 50,000 clones, approximately 90% being singletons. The source material was PBMCs (not recorded whether the cells were cultured). These receptors all stem from a female donor with multiple sclerosis, enrolled in a pregnancy study. CDR3s leave out the opening cysteine and the closing phenylalanine or tryptophan.

j_gene: TRBJ1-5
v_gene: TRBV16
CDR3aa: ASSQSGQINQPQH

j_gene: TRBJ2-1
v_gene: TRBV4-2
CDR3aa: ASSQYPQDEQF

j_gene: TRBJ2-3
v_gene: TRBV4-1
CDR3aa: ASSPRRLAGGSTDTQY

j_gene: TRBJ2-3
v_gene: TRBV19
CDR3aa: ASSIGTGLDTQY

j_gene: TRBJ2-3
v_gene: TRBV4-3
CDR3aa: ASSLQGDGSTDTQY

j_gene: TRBJ2-3
v_gene: TRBV7-3
CDR3aa: ASSLMLGGTDTQY

j_gene: TRBJ2-3
v_gene: TRBV7-2
CDR3aa: ASRVPGLAGIPGTQY

j_gene: TRBJ1-2
v_gene: TRBV9
CDR3aa: ASSVEATGGRYGYT

j_gene: TRBJ2-5
v_gene: TRBV7-9
CDR3aa: ASSTGQGEETQY

j_gene: TRBJ1-2
v_gene: TRBV10-1
CDR3aa: ASSEYRDRGYT

j_gene: TRBJ1-1
v_gene: TRBV25-1
CDR3aa: ASTGYTEAF

j_gene: TRBJ1-5
v_gene: TRBV15
CDR3aa: ATSRDRGGSGNQPQH

j_gene: TRBJ2-7
v_gene: TRBV27
CDR3aa: ASSLQWRGPYEQY

j_gene: TRBJ1-1
v_gene: TRBV18
CDR3aa: ASSPGQILNTEAF

j_gene: TRBJ1-1
v_gene: TRBV11-2
CDR3aa: ASSLSRANTEAF

j_gene: TRBJ1-5
v_gene: TRBV4-1
CDR3aa: ASSPRGPSQPQH

j_gene: TRBJ2-1
v_gene: TRBV5-5
CDR3aa: ASSLDFYEQF

j_gene: TRBJ1-2
v_gene: TRBV6-5
CDR3aa: ASSILQGSYGYT

j_gene: TRBJ1-1
v_gene: TRBV29-1
CDR3aa: SVGRDGNTEAF

j_gene: TRBJ1-2
v_gene: TRBV18
CDR3aa: ASSPLTGAERGRGYT

j_gene: TRBJ2-3
v_gene: TRBV30
CDR3aa: AWRGGARQY

j_gene: TRBJ1-2
v_gene: TRBV10-3
CDR3aa: ASRGADGRDGYT

j_gene: TRBJ2-1
v_gene: TRBV6-1
CDR3aa: ASSKTSGSNEQF

j_gene: TRBJ1-5
v_gene: TRBV27
CDR3aa: ASSSNRGRWQPQH

j_gene: TRBJ2-1
v_gene: TRBV29-1
CDR3aa: SVWTSSHGNEQF

j_gene: TRBJ1-3
v_gene: TRBV7-9
CDR3aa: ASSSRYRGFSGNTIY

j_gene: TRBJ1-1
v_gene: TRBV30
CDR3aa: AWTPPYNTEAF

j_gene: TRBJ2-6
v_gene: TRBV27
CDR3aa: ASSFWGSGANVLT

j_gene: TRBJ1-3
v_gene: TRBV18
CDR3aa: ASSLAYTGNTIY

j_gene: TRBJ2-4
v_gene: TRBV4-3
CDR3aa: ASSQDWIGTGLNIQY

j_gene: TRBJ2-6
v_gene: TRBV9
CDR3aa: ASSAGPEGPGANVLT

j_gene: TRBJ1-1
v_gene: TRBV6-1
CDR3aa: ASSPEGRGTEAF

j_gene: TRBJ1-5
v_gene: TRBV4-2
CDR3aa: ASSQIGGTGKNQPQH

j_gene: TRBJ2-3
v_gene: TRBV28
CDR3aa: ASSVAGGSEDTQY

j_gene: TRBJ1-1
v_gene: TRBV11-1
CDR3aa: ASSSGTGNTEAF